The clone carrying this TCR beta chain turned up a few times. The sample is drawn from a study of blood T cell repertoires in COVID-19. Enrolled through a virtual design, the participants were between about 18 and 100 years of age and came from approximately 25 US areas. Produced via immunoSEQ multiplex PCR; TCRdb's table is partial and in-frame only. Among fewer than 350,000 clones listed, around nine tenths were seen once. Trimming at V came to 5 bases and at J to 4 bases, leaving 5 bases not matched to a gene. There are 14 residues in the CDR3. Germline V gene sequence: CDR1 SGHTA, CDR2 FQGTGA. The rearrangement uses TRBV7-3 and TRBJ2-3; 8 nucleotides match TRBD2. Source material: PBMCs or T cells enriched from blood (not recorded which). This receptor was taken from a woman in her 40s who had recovered from COVID-19. CDR3 region: CASSPGGGPDTQYF. Written as DNA, the CDR3 is TGTGCCAGCAGCCCCGGCGGGGGGCCAGATACGCAGTATTTT. Supplemented by reference TRBV7-3 and TRBJ2-3, the full variable domain reads GAGVSQTPSNKVTEKGKYVELRCDPISGHTALYWYRQSLGQGPEFLIYFQGTGAADDSGLPNDRFFAVRPEGSVSTLKIQRTERGDSAVYLCASSPGGGPDTQYFGPGTRLTVL.